Below, one T cell receptor beta chain is given with its context. Antigen: not known. This sample is part of a study of chemoradiotherapy in HPV16-positive cancers. The assay was immunoSEQ multiplex PCR, and TCRdb's table has in-frame clones only and misses some. The table includes 25,000 to 30,000 clones, 90% to 95% detected once. Study outcomes and limitations: Non-HPV-specific T cells did not expand in tumors during treatment, whereas candidate HPV-specific clones and E7-related motifs did. HPV-specific T cells were functionally defined from only a couple of HPV16-positive patients.

Trimming pared 6 bases from V and 3 bases from J, leaving 6 bases between. This CDR3 contains 11 residues. Germline V gene sequence: CDR1 SNHLY, CDR2 FYNNEI. The chain recombines TRBV2 with TRBJ2-7; no clear D. The sequence came from a human donor with HPV-associated anogenital cancer. The specimen comprised blood, sampled from a patient who underwent chemoradiotherapy. The CDR3 DNA follows: TGTGCCAGCAGACTAATCTACGAGCAGTACTTC. The encoded protein is CASRLIYEQYF.